This T cell receptor beta chain was captured in a study of PD-1 blockade in classical Hodgkin lymphoma. Study-level results: Diversity in CD4+ TCRs, unlike that measured in CD8+ TCRs, had risen significantly by C4D1. Complete responders showed a baseline diversity that resembled the diversity of newly diagnosed patients.

Only in-frame clones appear in the TCRdb table, and some are missing; sequencing was by immunoSEQ multiplex PCR. The table includes about 31,000 clones, less than 90% detected once. A note on this clone: Its antigen is currently unknown.

CDR3 length equals 13 residues. Germline CDR1 is SGHNT and CDR2 is YENEEA. Trimming at V came to 3 bases and at J to 7 bases, leaving 2 bases not matched to a gene. All the patients suffered relapse after autologous stem cell transplantation, and brentuximab vedotin exposure differed. Purified CD4+ T cells were obtained from thawed PBMCs through magnetic negative selection. V is TRBV11-3 and J is TRBJ2-1, with 8 bases that match TRBD1. This clonotype was sampled from a human donor with classical Hodgkin lymphoma. The sample here was CD4+ T cells from blood, taken at baseline. The CDR3 region has the DNA TGTGCCAGCAGCTTGTACAGGGGGAATGAGCAGTTCTTC. Encoded protein: CASSLYRGNEQFF.